This TCR beta chain comes out of a study of blood T cell repertoires in COVID-19 (dated by TCRdb to about 2020). About the study as a whole: The collaborator samples originated in the United States, Italy and Spain and spanned the acute and convalescent phases of COVID-19. The material from the prospective study consisted of cDNA or gDNA derived from T cells, B-cell-depleted T cells, or PBMCs. The dataset comprised deeply sampled blood TCRbeta repertoires from subjects exposed to, actively infected with, or recovered from COVID-19. A freely available public database, intended as a resource for researchers studying the immune response to SARS-CoV-2, is where the repertoires were released. Samples came from the ongoing ImmuneRACE study (first 160 participants) plus 1,254 subjects from 6 global collaborators. Sample metadata almost always included a de-identified subject ID, COVID-19 status, age in years and sex. Where available, HLA class I and class II types were taken from metadata supplied by the sample provider and were not determined by assay-based typing. The paper's findings and limits, for the study overall: How much clinical and demographic metadata was included differed by source and by participant, and the metadata was provided uncurated.

V sheds 0 bases and J sheds 11 bases, leaving 14 bases between their ends. The germline V gene supplies CDR1 SGHRS and CDR2 YFSETQ. The CDR3 holds 14 amino acids from the cysteine to the phenylalanine. The read is trimmed to its CDR3 DNA, 42 bases read in frame from base 1. Details on this clone: What antigen it recognizes has not been identified. Within one base of it there is no much larger clone, and no base qualities were kept.

TCRbeta CDR3 regions were amplified from genomic DNA using the immunoSEQ Assay, a bias-controlled multiplex PCR. The authors' pipeline ran thus. Nucleated cell counts per sample were estimated from amplification of reference gene primers within the assay. To quantify the absolute abundance of each unique TCRbeta CDR3 rearrangement, sequence reads were collapsed and filtered. For each sample, productive Simpson clonality was calculated by taking the square root of Simpson's diversity index across productive rearrangements. TCRdb obtained this table from immuneACCESS and retained in-frame rearrangements with V and J assigned. These tables miss some clones; where compared with another copy, unresolved V genes account for less than half of the shortfall, and the remainder is unexplained. The V and J calls and clone size were taken over from that table, and D and trimming were inferred from the DNA. For this sample there are under 25,000 clones; about 85% appear just once. Together, the top ten hold 7% to 8.5% of the sample.

Whole blood was collected in K2EDTA tubes by collaborating institutions according to the institutions' own protocols. For TCRbeta analysis, collaborators shipped samples as frozen whole blood, isolated PBMCs, or DNA extracted from either of those sample types. The V and J segments used are TRBV5-1 and TRBJ2-2; the D gene is perhaps TRBD2, on 6 matching bases. The source material was peripheral blood. The clonotype was recovered from a human donor with active COVID-19. The donor label of this sample is uncertain. The nucleotides are TGCGCCAGCAGCTTGGAGCGCGGGACCTCTGAGCTGTTTTTT. This sequence encodes CASSLERGTSELFF.